The clone carrying this T cell receptor beta chain has a single count. The data stem from a study of blood T cell repertoires in COVID-19. Overall study context: Specimens from acute and convalescent COVID-19 originated in the United States, Italy and Spain. In each case, the material was cDNA or gDNA derived from T cells, B-cell-depleted T cells, or PBMCs.

Germline values: CDR1 KGHDR, CDR2 SFDVKD. There are 13 residues in the CDR3. Trimming pared 7 bases from V and 2 bases from J, leaving 7 bases between. The table came from immunoSEQ multiplex PCR; TCRdb's copy has only in-frame clones and leaves some out. This sample yields about 54,000 clones, of which more than 85% are seen a single time; 3% to 5% belongs to the top ten. The sequence was collected from a man aged 50 to 59 with acute or convalescent COVID-19. Sequencing was done on a sample of peripheral blood. V and J are TRBV24-1 and TRBJ2-2, with a weak D call TRBD1 (5 bases). The CDR3 bases are TGTGCCACCAGCCAGGGCAACACCGGGGAGCTGTTTTTT. Amino acid sequence: CATSQGNTGELFF.